This T cell receptor (beta chain) is drawn from a study of shared clonotypes between healthy human individuals. Repertoires were generated with immunoSEQ multiplex PCR, while TCRdb's copy carries only in-frame clones and drops some. This sample yields more than 550,000 clones, of which about 90% are seen a single time; about 34% belongs to the top ten. The germline V gene has CDR1 MDHEN and CDR2 SYDVKM. The CDR3 has 15 residues. V shed 4 bases and J 0 bases; nucleotides not matched to a gene: 3. This clone was seen a few times. Sample: memory CD8+ T cells from PBMCs. As for subset: CD45RO+ cells pooled with CCR7-negative TemRA cells. The clonotype comes from a man younger than 35 in good health. Some clones in this sample may be carry-over from other donors' samples. The V call is TRBV28, the J call TRBJ1-1; 9 nucleotides agree with TRBD1. In DNA form, the CDR3 reads TGTGCCAGCAGTTACGACAGGGGGATGAACACTGAAGCTTTCTTT. Amino acid sequence: CASSYDRGMNTEAFF. The full variable domain, completed using reference TRBV28 and TRBJ1-1, is DVKVTQSSRYLVKRTGEKVFLECVQDMDHENMFWYRQDPGLGLRLIYFSYDVKMKEKGDIPEGYSVSREKKERFSLILESASTNQTSMYLCASSYDRGMNTEAFFGQGTRLTVV.